This TCR beta chain originates from a study of metastatic and nonmetastatic thyroid tumors. The overall study: Samples came from malignant and benign thyroid patients, and repertoires were compared across blood and tumor or nodule tissue. Overall study results and limits: According to reports, the diversity of TCR beta was significantly higher in malignant thyroid tumors than in benign nodules, and this held in both blood and tumor samples.

The germline gives CDR1 MNHGY, CDR2 SVAAGI. Trimming at V came to 4 bases and at J to 7 bases, leaving 12 bases not matched to a gene. This CDR3 is 17 amino acids long. Points on this clone: The antigen remains undetermined.

Prior to thyroid surgery, none of the patients had received any treatment. As originally analysed: A classifier for distant metastasis in papillary thyroid cancer was constructed using CDR3 differences observed across clinicopathological groups. With MiXCR, TCRdb reprocessed the PCR reads. V and J calls and clone size were set by TCRdb, not the authors. The data contain over 25,000 clones, under 4.5% of them seen just once; the ten biggest clones take up roughly 21%. This TCR derives from a female donor with papillary thyroid cancer or a benign thyroid nodule (not recorded which). Some clones in this sample may be carry-over from other donors' samples. Input material: blood. V gene TRBV6-9 combines with J gene TRBJ2-1; TRBD2 matches at 11 bases. CDR3 in DNA: TGTGCCAGCAGTTTATGGGGAACTAGCGGGAGTTGGAATGAGCAGTTCTTC. As protein: CASSLWGTSGSWNEQFF.